The 20 T cell receptor beta chains below all came from one sample that was sequenced in a study of blood T cell repertoires in COVID-19 (dated by TCRdb to 2018 to 2021). To prepare the library, the immunoSEQ multiplex PCR assay was applied. As stored in TCRdb, this immuneACCESS dataset retains in-frame rearrangements with V and J assigned. A fraction of the clones does not appear; measured against another copy, unresolved V genes explain less than half of the discrepancy, and the remainder lacks a known reason. The sample contains fewer than 350,000 clones, over 80% of them found a single time. The top ten constitute 9.5% to 10% of the sample. The sample consisted of peripheral blood. These receptor sequences come from a man in his thirties or forties with COVID-19, enrolled during active disease.

This clone was observed a few times. This chain uses TRBV23-1 with TRBJ2-1; possibly TRBD1 for D (6 bases). TRBV23-1 is an ORF, with its function uncertain. V was shortened by 0 bases and J by 5 bases, with 23 bases between the two germline ends. CDR3 size: 19 residues. The CDR3 loop reads CASSQSIPDPGVFDNEQFF. In DNA, the CDR3 is TGCGCCAGCAGTCAATCTATCCCGGACCCAGGGGTCTTTGACAATGAGCAGTTCTTC.

This chain joins TRBV9 and TRBJ2-1, with TRBD2 matching over 9 bases. Germline trimming cut 0 bases from V and 6 bases from J; bases unmatched to any gene: 4. The CDR3 is 15 residues long. Looked up from germline, CDR1 is SGDLS and CDR2 is YYNGEE. CDR3: CASSVASSGINEQFF. The CDR3 nucleotides are TGTGCCAGCAGCGTAGCGTCTAGCGGGATCAATGAGCAGTTCTTC.

The chain uses TRBV11-2 and TRBJ2-7; D ambiguous. The germline CDR1 and CDR2 sequences are SGHAT and FQNNGV. Deletions cut 3 bases from V and 3 bases from J, with 9 bases between. The CDR3 covers 13 residues. For the CDR3, the DNA is TGTGCCAGCAGCTTGAGCCACGACTACGAGCAGTACTTC. Residues: CASSLSHDYEQYF.

The genes are TRBV3-1 (or the pseudogene TRBV3-2) and TRBJ1-1; possibly TRBD1 for D (5 bases). The CDR3 has 13 amino acids. V shed 4 bases and J shed 1 base, with 7 bases lying between them. Germline-derived CDR1 and CDR2 are LGHDT and YNNKEL (reference sequence). The CDR3 DNA is TGTGCCAGCAGCCGGGGGGAGAACACTGAAGCTTTCTTT. Translating it yields CASSRGENTEAFF.

This rearrangement joins TRBV30 to TRBJ1-1; 9 positions match TRBD1. This CDR3 is 14 amino acids long. The germline V gene has CDR1 GTSNPN and CDR2 SVGIG (reference sequence). Germline trimming cut 2 bases from V and 1 base from J; bases unmatched to any gene: 2. The CDR3 DNA reads as TGTGCCTGGAGTCTGGGACAGGGGAACACTGAAGCTTTCTTT. Its translation: CAWSLGQGNTEAFF.

The chain couples TRBV19 to TRBJ2-2; D may be TRBD1 (6 bases). The CDR3 totals 15 residues. V lost 4 bases to trimming and J lost 0 bases, with 9 bases between them. The germline V gene encodes CDR1 LNHDA and CDR2 SQIVND (reference sequence). The CDR3 region is CASSTGQTNTGELFF. In DNA form, the CDR3 reads TGTGCCAGTAGTACGGGACAAACGAACACCGGGGAGCTGTTTTTT.

The rearrangement links TRBV5-1 to TRBJ2-7; 9 nucleotides agree with TRBD2. The CDR3 runs 15 residues. Losses at the gene ends were 4 bases for V and 5 bases for J; bases not matched to a gene: 10. Germline V gene data show CDR1 as SGHRS and CDR2 as YFSETQ. Written as DNA, the CDR3 is TGCGCCAGCAGCCGGGGGGCTAGCGGGGATCACGAGCAGTACTTC. Translation: CASSRGASGDHEQYF.

J is TRBJ2-7 and V is TRBV3-1 (or the pseudogene TRBV3-2); a weak D match, TRBD1 (5 bases). Germline assignment: CDR1 LGHDT and CDR2 YNNKEL (reference sequence). The CDR3 is 15 residues long. The ends were cut back, 1 base at V and 4 bases at J, with 14 bases in the middle. The CDR3: CASSQVLQAPYEQYF. CDR3 bases: TGTGCCAGCAGCCAAGTCCTACAGGCGCCTTACGAGCAGTACTTC.

This CDR3 reads CASSQQVFAGYTF. CDR3 nucleotides: TGTGCCAGCAGCCAACAGGTGTTCGCTGGCTACACCTTC. V and J are TRBV14 and TRBJ1-2, with D unclear. This CDR3 region has 13 residues. The germline CDR1 and CDR2 sequences are SGHDN and FVKESK. V lost 2 bases, J lost 7 bases, and 11 bases lay in between.

V gene TRBV15 combines with J gene TRBJ2-5; 8 nucleotides match TRBD1. From germline, CDR1 is LNHNV and CDR2 YYDKDF (reference sequence). CDR3 length equals 15 residues. V shed 0 bases, J shed 5 bases, and the junction held 5 bases outside the gene matches. CDR3 sequence: CATSRDPTGGETQYF. CDR3 bases: TGTGCCACCAGCAGAGATCCTACAGGGGGTGAGACCCAGTACTTC.

The chain joins TRBV10-3 to TRBJ2-7, with a weak D call TRBD1 (6 bases). The V gene's germline CDR1 is ENHRY and CDR2 SYGVKD. The V gene lost 3 bases and the J gene lost 3 bases, with 21 bases spanning the gap. The CDR3 contains 17 residues. The CDR3 nucleotides are TGTGCCATCAGTGATCCACCATCCGACAGGAGCCTCTACGAGCAGTACTTC. The encoded protein is CAISDPPSDRSLYEQYF.

This rearrangement joins TRBV19 to TRBJ2-5; perhaps TRBD1 as D (6 bases). V was trimmed by 6 bases and J by 1 base, leaving 9 bases between them. CDR1 and CDR2 from the germline V gene are LNHDA and SQIVND (reference sequence). This CDR3 contains 13 residues. The DNA for the CDR3 is TGTGCCAGTAGGTCAGGGGTCCAAGAGACCCAGTACTTC. Translation: CASRSGVQETQYF.

This rearrangement joins TRBV7-2 to TRBJ1-4; no firm D call. The CDR3 is 14 amino acids. The germline V gene has CDR1 SGHTA and CDR2 FQGNSA. The V end lost 2 bases, the J end lost 1 base, and 5 bases lay between the germline ends. The CDR3 here is CASSLSRTNEKLFF. CDR3 in DNA: TGTGCCAGCAGCTTATCGCGAACTAATGAAAAACTGTTTTTT.

This clone was picked up one time. This rearrangement joins TRBV7-8 to TRBJ2-1; no firm D call. The CDR3 has 12 amino acids. V lost 1 base and J lost 9, with 7 bases in between. The germline V gene encodes CDR1 SGHVS and CDR2 FQNEAQ. Written as DNA, the CDR3 is TGTGCCAGCAGCTTAGACTCCGGTGAGCAGTTCTTC. It yields the protein CASSLDSGEQFF.

The chain carries TRBV7-2 and TRBJ2-5, with D possibly matching TRBD1 (5 bases). This CDR3 region has 14 residues. Germline V gene data show CDR1 as SGHTA and CDR2 as FQGNSA. V was clipped by 7 bases and J by 4 bases, with 16 bases between them. The CDR3 DNA reads TGTGCCAGCACCTCCCCTCTAGGGGTAGAGACCCAGTACTTC. It specifies CASTSPLGVETQYF.

This chain links TRBV7-2 with TRBJ1-2, with D possibly TRBD1 on 5 matching bases. V was trimmed by 3 bases and J by 2 bases, leaving 10 bases between them. Germline V gene sequence: CDR1 SGHTA, CDR2 FQGNSA. This CDR3 comprises 14 residues. The CDR3 DNA reads TGTGCCAGCAGCTTCCAGGGCCTGAACTATGGCTACACCTTC. Protein product: CASSFQGLNYGYTF.

This rearrangement joins TRBV30 to TRBJ1-4, with TRBD1 matching over 8 bases. The CDR3 covers 14 residues. The germline gives CDR1 GTSNPN, CDR2 SVGIG (reference sequence). J gave up 6 bases and V 1 base, and 4 bases lay outside the gene matches. The CDR3 sequence is CAWSGGQGDEKLFF. CDR3 sequence (DNA): TGTGCCTGGAGTGGAGGACAGGGCGATGAAAAACTGTTTTTT. The whole variable domain, remainder taken from reference TRBV30 and TRBJ1-4, is SQTIHQWPATLVQPVGSPLSLECTVEGTSNPNLYWYRQAAGRGLQLLFYSVGIGQISSEVPQNLSASRPQDRQFILSSKKLLLSDSGFYLCAWSGGQGDEKLFFGSGTQLSVL.

J is TRBJ2-7 and V is TRBV7-2, with TRBD1 as a possible D gene (6 bases). Trimming removed 0 bases at V and 2 bases at J, with 8 bases between. Germline V lookup: CDR1 SGHTA, CDR2 FQGNSA. The CDR3 sequence is 14 residues long. The CDR3 is CASSLASGAYEQYF. The CDR3 DNA reads as TGTGCCAGCAGCTTAGCCTCAGGGGCCTACGAGCAGTACTTC.

The rearrangement uses TRBV7-9 and TRBJ2-1; D may be TRBD2 (6 bases). The V end was cut by 0 bases, the J end by 13 bases, with 13 bases between. Germline CDR1 reads SEHNR; CDR2 reads FQNEAQ (reference sequence). The CDR3 is 13 residues long. This chain's CDR3 is CASSLAAAGGQFF. The CDR3 nucleotides read TGTGCCAGCAGCTTAGCGGCGGCCGGGGGACAGTTCTTC.

This chain joins TRBV6-5 and TRBJ1-3; 7 bases align to TRBD1. Germline V CDR1 and CDR2: MNHEY, SVGAGI. The CDR3 runs to 14 residues. Trimming at V came to 6 bases and at J to 3 bases, leaving 5 bases not matched to a gene. The DNA of the CDR3 is TGTGCCAGCAGGCGACAGGGTGATGGAAACACCATATATTTT. It translates to CASRRQGDGNTIYF.